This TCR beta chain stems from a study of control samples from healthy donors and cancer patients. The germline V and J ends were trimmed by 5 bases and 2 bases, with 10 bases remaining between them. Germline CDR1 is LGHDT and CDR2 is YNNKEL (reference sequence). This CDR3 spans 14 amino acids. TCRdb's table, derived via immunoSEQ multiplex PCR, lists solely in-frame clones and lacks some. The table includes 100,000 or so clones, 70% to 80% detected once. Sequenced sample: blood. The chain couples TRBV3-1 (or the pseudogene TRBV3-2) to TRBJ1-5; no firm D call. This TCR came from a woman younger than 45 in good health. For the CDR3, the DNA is TGTGCCAGCAGCTCCGGTGGAGGCAATCAGCCCCAGCATTTT. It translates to CASSSGGGNQPQHF.